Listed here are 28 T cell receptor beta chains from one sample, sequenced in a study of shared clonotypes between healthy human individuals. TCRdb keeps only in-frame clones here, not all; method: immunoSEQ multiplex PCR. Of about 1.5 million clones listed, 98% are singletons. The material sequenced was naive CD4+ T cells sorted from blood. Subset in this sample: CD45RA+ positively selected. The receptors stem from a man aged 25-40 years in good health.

CDR3 DNA sequence: TGTGCCATCATGAGGACCGAGTCCTACGAGCAGTACTTC. Protein sequence: CAIMRTESYEQYF. This sequence joins TRBV10-3 and TRBJ2-7; D uncertain. Trimming removed 7 bases at V and 1 base at J, with 11 bases between. The CDR3 has 13 residues. Looked up from germline, CDR1 is ENHRY and CDR2 is SYGVKD.

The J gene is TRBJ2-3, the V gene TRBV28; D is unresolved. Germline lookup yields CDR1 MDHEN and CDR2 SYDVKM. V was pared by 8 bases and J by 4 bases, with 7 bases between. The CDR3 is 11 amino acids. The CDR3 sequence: CASCRADTQYF. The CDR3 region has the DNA TGTGCCAGCTGTCGTGCAGATACGCAGTATTTT.

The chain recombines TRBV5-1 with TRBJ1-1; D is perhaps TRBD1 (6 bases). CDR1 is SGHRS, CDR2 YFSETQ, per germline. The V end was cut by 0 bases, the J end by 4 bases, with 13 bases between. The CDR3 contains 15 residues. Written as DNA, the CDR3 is TGCGCCAGCAGCTTGGTTCAGGGGCTAGGCACTGAAGCTTTCTTT. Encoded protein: CASSLVQGLGTEAFF.

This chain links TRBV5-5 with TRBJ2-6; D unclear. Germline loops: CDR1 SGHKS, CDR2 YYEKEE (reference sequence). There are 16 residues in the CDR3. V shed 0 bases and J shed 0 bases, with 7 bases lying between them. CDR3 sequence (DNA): TGTGCCAGCAGCTTGGAGGGTTACTCTGGGGCCAACGTCCTGACTTTC. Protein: CASSLEGYSGANVLTF.

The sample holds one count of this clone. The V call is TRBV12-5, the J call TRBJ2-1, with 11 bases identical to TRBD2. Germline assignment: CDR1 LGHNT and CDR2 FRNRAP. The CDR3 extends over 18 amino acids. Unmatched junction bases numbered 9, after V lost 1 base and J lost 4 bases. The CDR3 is CASGLGVTGTSGYNEQFF. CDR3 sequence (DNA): TGTGCTAGTGGTTTGGGCGTAACCGGGACTAGCGGTTACAATGAGCAGTTCTTC.

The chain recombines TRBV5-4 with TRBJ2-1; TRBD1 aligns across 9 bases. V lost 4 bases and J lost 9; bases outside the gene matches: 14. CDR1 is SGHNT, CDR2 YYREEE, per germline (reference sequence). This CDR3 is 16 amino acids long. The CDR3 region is CASSIPGTGNRGEQFF. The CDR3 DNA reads TGTGCCAGCAGCATACCCGGGACAGGGAATCGGGGTGAGCAGTTCTTC.

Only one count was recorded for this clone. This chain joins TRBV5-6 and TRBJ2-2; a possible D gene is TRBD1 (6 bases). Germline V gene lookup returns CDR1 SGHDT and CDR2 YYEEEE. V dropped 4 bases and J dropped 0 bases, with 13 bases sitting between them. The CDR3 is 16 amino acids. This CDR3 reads CASSPQGSTNTGELFF. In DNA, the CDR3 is TGTGCCAGCAGCCCCCAGGGGTCAACGAACACCGGGGAGCTGTTTTTT.

DNA for the CDR3: TGTGCCATCAGTCTACAGGGGTATAAAGGCTACACCTTC. Residues: CAISLQGYKGYTF. The chain uses TRBV10-3 and TRBJ1-2, with 7 bases that match TRBD1. The CDR3 runs 13 residues. J lost 8 bases, V lost 5 bases, and 8 bases had no gene match. Germline CDR1 ENHRY, CDR2 SYGVKD.

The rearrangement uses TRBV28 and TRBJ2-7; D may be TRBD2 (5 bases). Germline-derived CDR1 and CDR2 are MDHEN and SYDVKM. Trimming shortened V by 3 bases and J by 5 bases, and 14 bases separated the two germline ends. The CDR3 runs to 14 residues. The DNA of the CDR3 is TGTGCCAGCAGTTTTGAGGGCCCTCCCCACGAGCAGTACTTC. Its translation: CASSFEGPPHEQYF.

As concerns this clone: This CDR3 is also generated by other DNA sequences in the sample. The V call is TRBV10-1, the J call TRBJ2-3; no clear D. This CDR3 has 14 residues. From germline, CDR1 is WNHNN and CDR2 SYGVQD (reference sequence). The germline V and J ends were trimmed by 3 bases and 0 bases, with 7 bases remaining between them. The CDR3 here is CASSDGSSTDTQYF. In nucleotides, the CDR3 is TGCGCCAGCAGTGATGGTTCTAGCACAGATACGCAGTATTTT.

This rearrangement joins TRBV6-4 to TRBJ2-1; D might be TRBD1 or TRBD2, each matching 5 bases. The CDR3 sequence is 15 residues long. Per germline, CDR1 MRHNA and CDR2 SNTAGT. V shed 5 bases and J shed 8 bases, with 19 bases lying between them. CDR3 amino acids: CASSSTGTVEDEQFF. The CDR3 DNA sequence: TGTGCCAGCAGTAGCACCGGGACGGTCGAAGATGAGCAGTTCTTC.

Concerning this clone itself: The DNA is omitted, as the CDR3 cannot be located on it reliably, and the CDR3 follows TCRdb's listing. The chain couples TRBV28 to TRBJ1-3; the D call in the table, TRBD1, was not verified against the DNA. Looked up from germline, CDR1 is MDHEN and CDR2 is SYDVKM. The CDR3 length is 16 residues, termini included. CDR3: CASSSSGAGFGNTIYF.

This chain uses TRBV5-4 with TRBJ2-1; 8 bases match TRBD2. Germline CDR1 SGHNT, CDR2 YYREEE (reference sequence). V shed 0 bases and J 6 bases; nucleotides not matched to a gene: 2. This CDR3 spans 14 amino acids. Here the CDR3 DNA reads TGTGCCAGCAGCTTGGCTCTAGCGGGCAATGAGCAGTTCTTC. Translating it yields CASSLALAGNEQFF.

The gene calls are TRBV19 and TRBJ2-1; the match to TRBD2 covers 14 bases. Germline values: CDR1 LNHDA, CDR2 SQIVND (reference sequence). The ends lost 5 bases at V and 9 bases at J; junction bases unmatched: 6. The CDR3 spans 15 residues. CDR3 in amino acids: CASSGTSGSGSEQFF. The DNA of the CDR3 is TGTGCCAGTAGTGGGACTAGCGGGAGTGGGAGTGAGCAGTTCTTC. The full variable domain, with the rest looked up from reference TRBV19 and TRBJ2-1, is DGGITQSPKYLFRKEGQNVTLSCEQNLNHDAMYWYRQDPGQGLRLIYYSQIVNDFQKGDIAEGYSVSREKKESFPLTVTSAQKNPTAFYLCASSGTSGSGSEQFFGPGTRLTVL.

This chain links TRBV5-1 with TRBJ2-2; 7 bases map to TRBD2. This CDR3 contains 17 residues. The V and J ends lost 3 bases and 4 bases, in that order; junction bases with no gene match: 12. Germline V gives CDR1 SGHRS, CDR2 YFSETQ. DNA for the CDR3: TGCGCCAGCAGCTCCCACCGTTCCGGGGGGATCACCGGGGAGCTGTTTTTT. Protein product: CASSSHRSGGITGELFF.

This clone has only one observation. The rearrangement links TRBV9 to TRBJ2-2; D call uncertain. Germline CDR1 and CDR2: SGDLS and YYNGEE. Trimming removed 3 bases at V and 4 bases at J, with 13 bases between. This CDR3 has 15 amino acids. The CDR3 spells CASSASAAVTGELFF. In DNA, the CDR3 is TGTGCCAGCAGCGCGAGTGCGGCGGTCACCGGGGAGCTGTTTTTT.

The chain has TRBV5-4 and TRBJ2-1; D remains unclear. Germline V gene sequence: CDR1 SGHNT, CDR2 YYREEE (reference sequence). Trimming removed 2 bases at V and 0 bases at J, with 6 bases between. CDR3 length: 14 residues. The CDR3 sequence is CASSFTVSYNEQFF. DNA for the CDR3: TGTGCCAGCAGCTTTACGGTCTCCTACAATGAGCAGTTCTTC.

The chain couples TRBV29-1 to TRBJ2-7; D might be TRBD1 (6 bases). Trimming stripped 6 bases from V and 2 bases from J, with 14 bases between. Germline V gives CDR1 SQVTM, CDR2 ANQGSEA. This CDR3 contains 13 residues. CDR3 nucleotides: TGCAGCGTAAGGGACACCAGAACCTACGAGCAGTACTTC. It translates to CSVRDTRTYEQYF.

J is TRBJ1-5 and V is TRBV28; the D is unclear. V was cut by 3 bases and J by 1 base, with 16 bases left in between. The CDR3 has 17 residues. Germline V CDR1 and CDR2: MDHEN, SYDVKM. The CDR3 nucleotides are TGTGCCAGCAGTTTCGGAGTTCCGGTTGCCAGCAATCAGCCCCAGCATTTT. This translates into CASSFGVPVASNQPQHF.

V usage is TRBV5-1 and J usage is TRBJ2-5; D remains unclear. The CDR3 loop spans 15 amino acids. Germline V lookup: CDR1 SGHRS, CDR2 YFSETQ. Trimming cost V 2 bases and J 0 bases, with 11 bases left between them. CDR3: CASSLLTRDQETQYF. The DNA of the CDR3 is TGCGCCAGCAGCTTACTCACAAGAGACCAAGAGACCCAGTACTTC.

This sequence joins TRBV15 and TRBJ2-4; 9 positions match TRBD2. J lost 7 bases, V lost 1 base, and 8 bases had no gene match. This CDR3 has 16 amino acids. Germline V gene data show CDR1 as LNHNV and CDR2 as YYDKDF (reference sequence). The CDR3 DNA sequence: TGTGCCACCAGCAGAGCTTGGCGGGAGGGCCTTAACATTCAGTACTTC. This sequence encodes CATSRAWREGLNIQYF.

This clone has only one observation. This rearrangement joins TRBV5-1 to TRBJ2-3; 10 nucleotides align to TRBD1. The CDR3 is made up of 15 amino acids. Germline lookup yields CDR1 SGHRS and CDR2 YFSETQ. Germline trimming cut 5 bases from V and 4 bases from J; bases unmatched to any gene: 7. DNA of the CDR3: TGCGCCAGCAGTCTCAGACAGGGGGCATCAGATACGCAGTATTTT. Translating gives CASSLRQGASDTQYF.

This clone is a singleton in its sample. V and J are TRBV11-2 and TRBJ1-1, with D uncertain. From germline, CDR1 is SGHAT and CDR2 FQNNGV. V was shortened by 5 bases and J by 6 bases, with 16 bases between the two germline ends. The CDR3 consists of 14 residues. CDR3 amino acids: CASSLKKRYPEAFF. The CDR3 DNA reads TGTGCCAGCAGCCTTAAAAAAAGATATCCTGAAGCTTTCTTT.

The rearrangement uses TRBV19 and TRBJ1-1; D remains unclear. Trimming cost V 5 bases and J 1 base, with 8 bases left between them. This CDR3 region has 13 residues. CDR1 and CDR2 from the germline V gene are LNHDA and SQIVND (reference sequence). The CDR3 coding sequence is TGTGCCAGTAGTCGAGACAAGAACACTGAAGCTTTCTTT. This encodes CASSRDKNTEAFF.

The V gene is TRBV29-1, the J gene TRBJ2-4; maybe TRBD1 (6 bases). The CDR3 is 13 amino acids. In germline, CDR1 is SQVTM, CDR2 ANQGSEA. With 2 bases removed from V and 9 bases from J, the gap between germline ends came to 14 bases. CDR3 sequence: CSVELNRVGIQYF. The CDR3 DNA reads TGCAGCGTTGAATTGAACAGGGTTGGCATTCAGTACTTC.

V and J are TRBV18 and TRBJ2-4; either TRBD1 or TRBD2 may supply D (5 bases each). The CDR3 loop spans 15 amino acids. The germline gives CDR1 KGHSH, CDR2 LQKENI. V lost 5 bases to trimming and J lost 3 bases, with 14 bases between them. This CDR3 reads CASSSLQGDKNIQYF. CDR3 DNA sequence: TGTGCCAGCTCATCTTTGCAGGGAGACAAAAACATTCAGTACTTC.

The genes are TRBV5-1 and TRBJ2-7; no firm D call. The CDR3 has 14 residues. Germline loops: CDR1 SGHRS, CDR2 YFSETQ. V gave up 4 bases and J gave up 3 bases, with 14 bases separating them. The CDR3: CASSTAVGNYEQYF. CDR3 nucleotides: TGCGCCAGCAGCACTGCGGTGGGAAACTACGAGCAGTACTTC.

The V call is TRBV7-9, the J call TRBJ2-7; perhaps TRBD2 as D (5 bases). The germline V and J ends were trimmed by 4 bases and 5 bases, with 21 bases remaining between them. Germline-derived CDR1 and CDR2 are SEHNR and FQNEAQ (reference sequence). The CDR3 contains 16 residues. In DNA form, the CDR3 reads TGTGCCAGCAGCTACCCGGGATCCCGATCCGGACACGAGCAGTACTTC. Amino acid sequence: CASSYPGSRSGHEQYF.